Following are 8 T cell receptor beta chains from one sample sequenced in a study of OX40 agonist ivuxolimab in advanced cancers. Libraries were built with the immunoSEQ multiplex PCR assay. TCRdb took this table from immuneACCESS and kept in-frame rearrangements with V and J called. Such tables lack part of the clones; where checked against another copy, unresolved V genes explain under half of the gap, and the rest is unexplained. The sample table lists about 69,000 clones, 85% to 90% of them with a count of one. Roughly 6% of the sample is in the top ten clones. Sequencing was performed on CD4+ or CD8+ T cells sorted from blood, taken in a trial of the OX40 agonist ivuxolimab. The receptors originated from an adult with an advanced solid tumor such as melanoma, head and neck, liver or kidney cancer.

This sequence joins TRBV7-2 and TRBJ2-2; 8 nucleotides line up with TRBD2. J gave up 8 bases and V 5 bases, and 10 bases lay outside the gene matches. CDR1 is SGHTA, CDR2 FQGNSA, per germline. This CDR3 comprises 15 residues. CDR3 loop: CASSPAAGGWGELFF. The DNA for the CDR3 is TGTGCCAGCAGCCCAGCGGCGGGAGGTTGGGGGGAGCTGTTTTTT.

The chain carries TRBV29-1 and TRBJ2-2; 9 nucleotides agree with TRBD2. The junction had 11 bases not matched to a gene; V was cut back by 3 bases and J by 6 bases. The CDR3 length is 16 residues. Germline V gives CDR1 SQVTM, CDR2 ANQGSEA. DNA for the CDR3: TGCAGCGTTGAGCTGCCGGGACTAGCAGACCCCGGGGAGCTGTTTTTT. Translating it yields CSVELPGLADPGELFF.

The chain's CDR3 is CASSMGQGPNTGELFF. The CDR3, as DNA: TGTGCCAGTAGTATGGGGCAGGGGCCGAACACCGGGGAGCTGTTTTTT. This chain connects TRBV19 to TRBJ2-2; a weak D match, TRBD1 (6 bases). Germline CDR1 and CDR2: LNHDA and SQIVND (reference sequence). This CDR3 is 16 amino acids long. The ends were cut back, 3 bases at V and 0 bases at J, with 11 bases in the middle.

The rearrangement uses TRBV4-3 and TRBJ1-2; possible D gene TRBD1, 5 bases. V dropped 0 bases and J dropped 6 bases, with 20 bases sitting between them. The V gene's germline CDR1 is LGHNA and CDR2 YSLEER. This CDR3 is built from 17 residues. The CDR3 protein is CASSQDLARGAENGYTF. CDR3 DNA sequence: TGCGCCAGCAGCCAAGACTTGGCGAGGGGCGCGGAGAATGGCTACACCTTC.

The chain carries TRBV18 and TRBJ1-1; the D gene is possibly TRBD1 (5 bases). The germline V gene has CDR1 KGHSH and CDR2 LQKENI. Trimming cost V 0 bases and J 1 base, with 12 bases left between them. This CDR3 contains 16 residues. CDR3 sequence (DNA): TGTGCCAGCTCACCACCGCTGTACGGGGGGAACACTGAAGCTTTCTTT. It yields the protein CASSPPLYGGNTEAFF. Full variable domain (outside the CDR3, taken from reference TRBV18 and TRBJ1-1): NAGVMQNPRHLVRRRGQEARLRCSPMKGHSHVYWYRQLPEEGLKFMVYLQKENIIDESGMPKERFSAEFPKEGPSILRIQQVVRGDSAAYFCASSPPLYGGNTEAFFGQGTRLTVV.

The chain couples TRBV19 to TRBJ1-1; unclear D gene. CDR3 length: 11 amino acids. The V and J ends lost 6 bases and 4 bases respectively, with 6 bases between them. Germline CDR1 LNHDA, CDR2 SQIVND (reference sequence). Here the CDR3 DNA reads TGTGCCAGTAGGCTTGGCACTGAAGCTTTCTTT. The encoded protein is CASRLGTEAFF. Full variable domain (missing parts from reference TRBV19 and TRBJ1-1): DGGITQSPKYLFRKEGQNVTLSCEQNLNHDAMYWYRQDPGQGLRLIYYSQIVNDFQKGDIAEGYSVSREKKESFPLTVTSAQKNPTAFYLCASRLGTEAFFGQGTRLTVV.

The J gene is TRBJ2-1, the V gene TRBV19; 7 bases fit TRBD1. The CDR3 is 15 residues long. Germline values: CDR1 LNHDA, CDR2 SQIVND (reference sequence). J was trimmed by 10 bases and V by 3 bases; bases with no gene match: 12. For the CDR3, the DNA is TGTGCCAGTAGTATTAACTCGGGACAGCTAACCGAGCAGTTCTTC. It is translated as CASSINSGQLTEQFF.

The CDR3 protein is CASSLAQGVNTEAFF. Here the CDR3 DNA reads TGTGCCAGCAGCTTAGCGCAGGGGGTGAACACTGAAGCTTTCTTT. This rearrangement joins TRBV7-9 to TRBJ1-1, with 7 nucleotides matching TRBD1. The V gene's germline CDR1 is SEHNR and CDR2 FQNEAQ (reference sequence). J gave up 0 bases and V 0 bases, and 1 base lay outside the gene matches. CDR3 size: 15 residues.